This T cell receptor (beta chain) stems from a study of CD8+ T cells in alopecia areata. Germline lookup yields CDR1 GTSNPN and CDR2 SVGIG (reference sequence). The V gene lost 4 bases and the J gene lost 6 bases, with 19 bases spanning the gap. The CDR3 length is 15 residues. Study results and caveats: Tofacitinib significantly reduced both scalp clonality and expanded CD8+ clones among the top 100.

Treatment in this sample: oral pan-JAK inhibitor, 5-10 mg twice daily. As for this clone: Its matching antigen is unknown.

RNA extraction was followed by reverse transcription into cDNA, which acted as the sequencing template. TCRdb keeps only in-frame clones here, not all; method: immunoSEQ multiplex PCR. The data show some 190,000 clones, approximately 67% seen once. The J gene is TRBJ1-5, the V gene TRBV30, with a tentative D call TRBD1 (5 bases). The clonotype was recovered from a human donor with alopecia areata. This sample comprised CD4+ T cells sorted from blood, obtained at week 44, from a patient treated with tofacitinib. The CDR3 DNA follows: TGTGCCTGGAAGGGACCTAACCAAGTAGGTCAGCCCCAGCATTTT. Protein: CAWKGPNQVGQPQHF.